A selection of T cell receptor beta chains follows, all from one sample in a study of T-cell memory formation after mild COVID-19. TCRdb re-analysed the 5' RACE reads in MiXCR, keeping a single row per CDR3 protein. The top ten clones hold 21% of a sample with around 300,000 distinct CDR3 sequences, about 13% of them seen once. Sequencing was done on a sample of PBMCs or a T cell subset sorted from them (not recorded which). The receptors stem from a man aged 18 to 29 who had mild COVID-19 (a few samples of this study predate the infection). Cell type and time point are not known. Both conserved end residues are part of each CDR3. Fields, in order: V gene, D gene, clone size, J gene, CDR3 DNA, CDR3 protein. D genes are given only for firm matches. Only some rows state a clone size, as once, few, many or a class for expanded clones.

TRBV4-1,.,.,TRBJ2-1,TGCGCCAGCAGCCAAGGGAGGGACAGTACCTACAATGAGCAGTTCTTC,CASSQGRDSTYNEQFF
TRBV5-1,TRBD2,.,TRBJ2-1,TGCGCCAGCAGCCGGACTAGCGGGAGCTCCTACAATGAGCAGTTCTTC,CASSRTSGSSYNEQFF
TRBV20-1,.,few,TRBJ1-1,TGCAGTGCTACCGACAGAACCTATGAGGGTGAAGCTTTCTTT,CSATDRTYEGEAFF
TRBV10-3,.,.,TRBJ2-5,TGTGCCATCAGTAATGGCCCCCAGGGGGAGACCCAGTACTTC,CAISNGPQGETQYF
TRBV12-3/TRBV12-4,TRBD1,many,TRBJ2-7,TGTGCCAGCAGTATGAACAGGGGCTACGAGCAGTACTTC,CASSMNRGYEQYF
TRBV18,.,.,TRBJ2-1,TGTGCCAGCTCTTTTGGACCTCGTGAGCAGTTCTTC,CASSFGPREQFF
TRBV4-1,.,.,TRBJ1-1,TGCGCCAGCAGCCAAGAGTTTTCACTGGGGGTGGACACTGAAGCTTTCTTT,CASSQEFSLGVDTEAFF
TRBV19,TRBD1,few,TRBJ2-1,TGTGCCAGTAGTATAGGGGGACAGGGGGTGATGGAGTTCTTC,CASSIGGQGVMEFF
TRBV7-9,.,.,TRBJ2-7,TGTGCCAGCAGCTATGATGCGGGGTACGAGCAGTACTTC,CASSYDAGYEQYF
TRBV4-2,TRBD2,.,TRBJ2-2,TGTGCCAGCAGCCCCGAAGCGGGGGCCGGCACCGGGGAGCTGTTTTTT,CASSPEAGAGTGELFF
TRBV7-8,.,once,TRBJ2-6,TGTGCCAGCAGCTTAGGCCCGGGGATAGCTGGGGCCAACGTCCTGACTTTC,CASSLGPGIAGANVLTF
TRBV7-2,.,.,TRBJ2-5,TGTGCCAGCAGCTTATCGGCTAGCTCAGAGACCCAGTACTTC,CASSLSASSETQYF
TRBV20-1,.,.,TRBJ2-5,TGCAGTGCAACAGGGTTACAGACCCAGTACTTC,CSATGLQTQYF
TRBV21-1,.,.,TRBJ2-1,TGTGCCAGCAGGATGGAGGACAGGGGGAATGAGCAGTTCTTC,CASRMEDRGNEQFF
TRBV7-8,TRBD2,.,TRBJ2-1,TGTGCCAGCAGCTTCGGGACTAGCGGGGGCCTGGATGAGCAGTTCTTC,CASSFGTSGGLDEQFF
TRBV9,.,.,TRBJ1-6,TGTGCCAGCAGCGTCAGGGACTATAATTCACCCCTCCACTTT,CASSVRDYNSPLHF
TRBV28,TRBD2,.,TRBJ2-5,TGTGCCAGCAGGGTAGCGGGGGATGAAGAGACCCAGTACTTC,CASRVAGDEETQYF
TRBV5-1,TRBD2,few,TRBJ2-3,TGCGCCAGCAGCTTGGGTACTAGCGGGCCAACAGATACGCAGTATTTT,CASSLGTSGPTDTQYF
TRBV7-9,.,.,TRBJ2-3,TGTGCCAGCAGCTCGCGCGAGGGTTCACGCACAGATACGCAGTATTTT,CASSSREGSRTDTQYF
TRBV7-3,.,.,TRBJ2-1,TGTGCCAGCAGCCTTTCACAGGGTCCGCATGAGCAGTTCTTC,CASSLSQGPHEQFF
TRBV10-3,.,.,TRBJ2-7,TGTGCCATCAGTGAGTCCGGGGAACGAGGCTACGAGCAGTACTTC,CAISESGERGYEQYF
TRBV28,.,.,TRBJ2-3,TGTGCCAGCAGTTTTCCGGGGACCGTAGATACGCAGTATTTT,CASSFPGTVDTQYF
TRBV7-2,TRBD2,few,TRBJ2-1,TGTGCCAGCAGCTCCGGGACTAGCGGGGGGGGCCCGAGGTTCTTC,CASSSGTSGGGPRFF
TRBV5-4,.,few,TRBJ2-2,TGTGCCAGCAGCTTGATCGCCGGGGAGCTGTTTTTT,CASSLIAGELFF
TRBV28,.,.,TRBJ2-3,TGTGCCAGCAGTCATGCAAAGATGGACACAGATACGCAGTATTTT,CASSHAKMDTDTQYF
TRBV20-1,TRBD1,.,TRBJ1-6,TGCAGTGCTCCTTTGCAGGGGGCGAGTTCACCCCTCCACTTT,CSAPLQGASSPLHF
TRBV9,TRBD1,few,TRBJ2-2,TGTGCCAGCAGGGGACAGGCGAACACCGGGGAGCTGTTTTTT,CASRGQANTGELFF
TRBV2,.,.,TRBJ2-5,TGTGCCAGCAGTGAGAGACTTACAGAGACCCAGTACTTC,CASSERLTETQYF
TRBV18,.,.,TRBJ2-5,TGTGCCAGCTCCAACGCCGCGGGAGAGACCCAGTACTTC,CASSNAAGETQYF
TRBV4-2,TRBD2,many,TRBJ2-4,TGTGCCAGCAGCTCAGCGGGGGGTTACAAAAACATTCAGTACTTC,CASSSAGGYKNIQYF
TRBV14,.,.,TRBJ1-3,TGTGCCAGCAGCCAATTAAGGAACACCATATATTTT,CASSQLRNTIYF
TRBV24-1,TRBD2,few,TRBJ2-1,TGTGCCACCACAGGGGCTAGCGGGGGGGACAATGAGCAGTTCTTC,CATTGASGGDNEQFF
TRBV6-5,TRBD2,.,TRBJ2-1,TGTGCCAGCAGTTACGACCTAGCGGGGGGGCGGAATGAGCAGTTCTTC,CASSYDLAGGRNEQFF
TRBV6-5,.,many,TRBJ1-1,TGTGCCAGCAGGTTGAACACTGAAGCTTTCTTT,CASRLNTEAFF
TRBV6-6,.,.,TRBJ1-1,TGTGCCAGCAGTACACTGCAGGGGTTGCTCACCGGGGCTTTCTTT,CASSTLQGLLTGAFF
TRBV18,.,many,TRBJ2-1,TGTGCCAGCTCACCCGACAGGCCCCCCTACAATGAGCAGTTCTTC,CASSPDRPPYNEQFF
TRBV9,.,few,TRBJ1-1,TGTGCCAGCAGCTCCCTCGCGACTGAAGCTTTCTTT,CASSSLATEAFF
TRBV20-1,.,.,TRBJ1-5,TGCAGTGCTAGTACCGGGGTGGGTCAGCCCCAGCATTTT,CSASTGVGQPQHF
TRBV28,.,few,TRBJ1-1,TGTGCCAGCGCGATCTACAACACTGAAGCTTTCTTT,CASAIYNTEAFF
TRBV28,.,few,TRBJ1-2,TGTGCCAGCAGTACCCCGGGCCCGCCCTATGGCTACACCTTC,CASSTPGPPYGYTF
TRBV7-3,.,few,TRBJ2-1,TGTGCCAGCAGCTTATCTTGGGCGGGAACCAATGAGCAGTTCTTC,CASSLSWAGTNEQFF
TRBV4-1,TRBD2,.,TRBJ2-1,TGCGCCAGCAGCCAACCTACCTCCGGGACTAGCGTCGATGAGCAGTTCTTC,CASSQPTSGTSVDEQFF
TRBV7-6,TRBD2,.,TRBJ2-5,TGTGCCAGCAGCGTGACTAGCGGGGGAACAGAGACCCAGTACTTC,CASSVTSGGTETQYF
TRBV18,TRBD1,.,TRBJ2-7,TGTGCCAGCTCATCCCCGGGACAGCCCTACGAGCAGTACTTC,CASSSPGQPYEQYF
TRBV5-1,.,few,TRBJ2-6,TGCGCCAGCATGAGTCAGGGTTTCGGGGCCAACGTCCTGACTTTC,CASMSQGFGANVLTF
TRBV7-9,.,.,TRBJ1-2,TGTGCCAGCAGCTTAAGTCCCAGTGGGGCTGGCTACACCTTC,CASSLSPSGAGYTF
TRBV7-2,TRBD1,few,TRBJ2-2,TGTGCCAGCAGCGTTACAGGGGGAGACACCGGGGAGCTGTTTTTT,CASSVTGGDTGELFF
TRBV12-3/TRBV12-4,.,few,TRBJ2-7,TGTGCCAGCAGTTTAGGGCCAACTCGGTACTACGAGCAGTACTTC,CASSLGPTRYYEQYF
TRBV18,TRBD1,few,TRBJ2-1,TGTGCCAGCTCACTCAGGACAGGGGGGATATACAATGAGCAGTTCTTC,CASSLRTGGIYNEQFF
TRBV27,.,few,TRBJ2-4,TGTGCCAGCAGTCCCGGGCCATCAGCCAAAAACATTCAGTACTTC,CASSPGPSAKNIQYF
TRBV4-1,TRBD1,few,TRBJ1-1,TGCGCCAGCAGCCAAAGAGCACGGGACAGGGGCGCGCAAGCTTTCTTT,CASSQRARDRGAQAFF
TRBV4-2,.,few,TRBJ1-4,TGTGCCAGCACCCGACAGGTTAATGAAAAACTGTTTTTT,CASTRQVNEKLFF